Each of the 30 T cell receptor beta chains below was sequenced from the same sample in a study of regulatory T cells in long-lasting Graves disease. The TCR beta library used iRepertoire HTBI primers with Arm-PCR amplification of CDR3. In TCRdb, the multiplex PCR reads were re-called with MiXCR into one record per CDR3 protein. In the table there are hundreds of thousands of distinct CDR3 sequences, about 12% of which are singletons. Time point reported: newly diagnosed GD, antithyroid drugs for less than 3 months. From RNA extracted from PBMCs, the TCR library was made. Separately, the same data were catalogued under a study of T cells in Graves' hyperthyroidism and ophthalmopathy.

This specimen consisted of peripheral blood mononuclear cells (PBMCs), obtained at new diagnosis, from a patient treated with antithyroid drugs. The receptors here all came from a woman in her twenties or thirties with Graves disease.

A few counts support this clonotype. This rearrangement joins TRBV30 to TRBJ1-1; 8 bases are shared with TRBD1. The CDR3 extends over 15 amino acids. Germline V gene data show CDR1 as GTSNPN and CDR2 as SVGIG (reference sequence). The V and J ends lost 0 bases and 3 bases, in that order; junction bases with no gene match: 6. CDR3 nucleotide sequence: TGTGCCTGGAGTGTACTCAGGGGGCTAGACACTGAAGCTTTCTTT. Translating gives CAWSVLRGLDTEAFF.

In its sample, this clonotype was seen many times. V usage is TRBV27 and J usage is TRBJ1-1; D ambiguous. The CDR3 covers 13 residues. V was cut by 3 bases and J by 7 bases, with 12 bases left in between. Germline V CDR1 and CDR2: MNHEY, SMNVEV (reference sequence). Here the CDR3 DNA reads TGTGCCAGCAGTTTTGGGGAATGGGGTGAAGCTTTCTTT. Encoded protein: CASSFGEWGEAFF.

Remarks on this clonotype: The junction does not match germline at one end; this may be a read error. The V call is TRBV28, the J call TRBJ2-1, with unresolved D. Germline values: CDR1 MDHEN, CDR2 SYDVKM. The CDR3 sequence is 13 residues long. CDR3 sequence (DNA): TGTGCCAACAGTCCTCACGCCGTCAATGAGCAGTTCTTC. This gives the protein CANSPHAVNEQFF.

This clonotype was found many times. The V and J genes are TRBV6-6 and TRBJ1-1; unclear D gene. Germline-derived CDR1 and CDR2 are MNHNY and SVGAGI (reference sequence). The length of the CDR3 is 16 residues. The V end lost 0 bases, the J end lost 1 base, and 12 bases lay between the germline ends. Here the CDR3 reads CASSYSPSTRNTEAFF. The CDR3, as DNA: TGTGCCAGCAGTTACTCGCCCTCGACCCGGAACACTGAAGCTTTCTTT.

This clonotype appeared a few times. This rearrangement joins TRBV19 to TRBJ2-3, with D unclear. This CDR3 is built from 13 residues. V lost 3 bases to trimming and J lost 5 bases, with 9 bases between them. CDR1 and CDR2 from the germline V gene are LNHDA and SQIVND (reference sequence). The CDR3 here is CASSIAVRDTQYF. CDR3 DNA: TGTGCCAGTAGTATCGCCGTCAGAGATACGCAGTATTTT.

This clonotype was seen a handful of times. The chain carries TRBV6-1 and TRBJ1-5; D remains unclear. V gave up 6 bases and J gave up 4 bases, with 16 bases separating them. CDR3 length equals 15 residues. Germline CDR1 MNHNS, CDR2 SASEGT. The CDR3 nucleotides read TGTGCCAGCAGGACTCGTTCAGGTGATAATCAGCCCCAGCATTTT. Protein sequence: CASRTRSGDNQPQHF.

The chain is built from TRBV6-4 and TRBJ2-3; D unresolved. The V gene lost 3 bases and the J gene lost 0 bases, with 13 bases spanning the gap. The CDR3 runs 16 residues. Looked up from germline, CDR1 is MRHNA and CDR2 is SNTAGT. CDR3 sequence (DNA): TGTGCCAGCAGTGAAACCAGCCGATCTAGCACAGATACGCAGTATTTT. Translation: CASSETSRSSTDTQYF.

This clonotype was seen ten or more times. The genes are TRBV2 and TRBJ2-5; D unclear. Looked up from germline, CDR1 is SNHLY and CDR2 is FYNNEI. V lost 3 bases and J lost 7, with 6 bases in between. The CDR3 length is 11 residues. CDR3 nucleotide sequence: TGTGCCAGCAGTGATAGGTGGACCCAGTACTTC. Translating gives CASSDRWTQYF.

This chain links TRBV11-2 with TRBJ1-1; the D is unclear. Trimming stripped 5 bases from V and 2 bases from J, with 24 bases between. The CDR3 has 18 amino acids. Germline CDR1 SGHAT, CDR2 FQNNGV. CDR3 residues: CASSPPWVGKKKNTEAFF. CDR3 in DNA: TGTGCCAGCAGCCCACCCTGGGTTGGTAAAAAAAAAAACACTGAAGCTTTCTTT.

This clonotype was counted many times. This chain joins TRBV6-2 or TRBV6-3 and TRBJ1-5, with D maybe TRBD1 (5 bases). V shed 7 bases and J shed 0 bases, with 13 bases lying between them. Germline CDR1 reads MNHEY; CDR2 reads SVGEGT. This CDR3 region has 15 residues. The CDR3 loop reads CASNENRYSNQPQHF. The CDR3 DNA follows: TGTGCCAGCAACGAGAACAGGTATAGCAATCAGCCCCAGCATTTT.

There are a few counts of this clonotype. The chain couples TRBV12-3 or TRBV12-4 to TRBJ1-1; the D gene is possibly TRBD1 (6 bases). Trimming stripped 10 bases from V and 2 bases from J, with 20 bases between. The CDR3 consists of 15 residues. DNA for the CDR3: TGTGCCACGACTGGAAGACAGGCGATAAACACTGAAGCTTTCTTT. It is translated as CATTGRQAINTEAFF.

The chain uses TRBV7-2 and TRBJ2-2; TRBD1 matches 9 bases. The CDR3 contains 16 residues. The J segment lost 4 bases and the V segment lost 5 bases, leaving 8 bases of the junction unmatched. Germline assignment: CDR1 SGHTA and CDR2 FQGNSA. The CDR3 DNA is TGTGCCAGCAGCGCGGGACAGGGTGGTATCACCGGGGAGCTGTTTTTT. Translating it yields CASSAGQGGITGELFF.

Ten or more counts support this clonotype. CDR3 DNA sequence: TGTGCCAGCTCACCCCGCAGAAGCTCCTACAATGAGCAGTTCTTC. It translates to CASSPRRSSYNEQFF. The V call is TRBV18, the J call TRBJ2-1; no reliable D call. Germline CDR1 is KGHSH and CDR2 is LQKENI. The CDR3 is 15 residues long. V lost 3 bases to trimming and J lost 0 bases, with 9 bases between them.

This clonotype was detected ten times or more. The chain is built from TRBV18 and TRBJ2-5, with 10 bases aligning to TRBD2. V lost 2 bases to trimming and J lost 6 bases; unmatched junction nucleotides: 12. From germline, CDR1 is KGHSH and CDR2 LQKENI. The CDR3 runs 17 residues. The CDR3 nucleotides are TGTGCCAGCTCACCATTACTAGCGGGACCTCCTGAAAAGACCCAGTACTTC. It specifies CASSPLLAGPPEKTQYF.

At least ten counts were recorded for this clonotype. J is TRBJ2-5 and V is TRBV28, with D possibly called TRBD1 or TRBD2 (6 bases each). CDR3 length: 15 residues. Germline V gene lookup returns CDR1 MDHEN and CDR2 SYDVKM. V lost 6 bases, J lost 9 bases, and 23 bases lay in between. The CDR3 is CASSLATGLYGAQYF. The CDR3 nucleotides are TGTGCCAGCAGCCTAGCGACAGGACTCTATGGGGCCCAGTACTTC.

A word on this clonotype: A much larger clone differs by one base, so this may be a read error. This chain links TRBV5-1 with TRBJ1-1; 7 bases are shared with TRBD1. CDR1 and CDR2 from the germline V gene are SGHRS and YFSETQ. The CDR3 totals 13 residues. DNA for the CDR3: TGCGCCAGCAGCTCGGGGGACAGATATGAAGGTTTCTTT. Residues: CASSSGDRYEGFF.

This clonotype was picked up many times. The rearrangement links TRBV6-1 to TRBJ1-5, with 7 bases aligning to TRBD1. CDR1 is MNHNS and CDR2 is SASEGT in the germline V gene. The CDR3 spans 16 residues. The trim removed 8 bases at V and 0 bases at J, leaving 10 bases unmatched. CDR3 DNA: TGTGCCAGCGAAACAGGGGAAGGATATAGCAATCAGCCCCAGCATTTT. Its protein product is CASETGEGYSNQPQHF.

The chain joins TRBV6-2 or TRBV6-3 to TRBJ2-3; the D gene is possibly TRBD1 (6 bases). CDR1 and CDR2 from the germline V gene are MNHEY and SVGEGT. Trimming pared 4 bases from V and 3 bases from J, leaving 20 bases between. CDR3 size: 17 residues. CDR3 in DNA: TGTGCCAGCAGTTCCCCTCCGTGGCAGGGGCCTACAGATACGCAGTATTTT. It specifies CASSSPPWQGPTDTQYF.

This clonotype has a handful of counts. CDR3 DNA sequence: TGTGCCAGCAGTTTATCAGGGGCTGAAGCTTTCTTT. This sequence encodes CASSLSGAEAFF. The gene calls are TRBV12-3 or TRBV12-4 and TRBJ1-1; possibly TRBD1 for D (6 bases). Trimming removed 2 bases at V and 6 bases at J, with 7 bases between. The CDR3 sequence is 12 residues long.

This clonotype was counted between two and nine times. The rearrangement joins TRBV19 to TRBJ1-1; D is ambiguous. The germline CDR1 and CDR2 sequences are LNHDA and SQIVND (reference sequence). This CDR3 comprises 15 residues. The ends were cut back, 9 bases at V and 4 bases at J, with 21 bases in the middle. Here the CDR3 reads CASGDPSARGTEAFF. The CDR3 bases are TGTGCCAGCGGCGATCCATCTGCCCGAGGCACTGAAGCTTTCTTT. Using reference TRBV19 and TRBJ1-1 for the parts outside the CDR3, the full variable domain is DGGITQSPKYLFRKEGQNVTLSCEQNLNHDAMYWYRQDPGQGLRLIYYSQIVNDFQKGDIAEGYSVSREKKESFPLTVTSAQKNPTAFYLCASGDPSARGTEAFFGQGTRLTVV.

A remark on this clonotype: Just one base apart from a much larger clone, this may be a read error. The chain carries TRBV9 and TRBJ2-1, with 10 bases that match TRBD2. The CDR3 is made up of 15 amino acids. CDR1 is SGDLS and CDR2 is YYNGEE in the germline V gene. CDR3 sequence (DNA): TGTGCCAGCAGCGTATCTAGCGGGAGTAGTCATGAGCAGCTCTTC. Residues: CASSVSSGSSHEQLF. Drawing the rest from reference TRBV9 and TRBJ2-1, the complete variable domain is DSGVTQTPKHLITATGQRVTLRCSPRSGDLSVYWYQQSLDQGLQFLIQYYNGEERAKGNILERFSAQQFPDLHSELNLSSLELGDSALYFCASSVSSGSSHEQLFGPGTRLTVL.

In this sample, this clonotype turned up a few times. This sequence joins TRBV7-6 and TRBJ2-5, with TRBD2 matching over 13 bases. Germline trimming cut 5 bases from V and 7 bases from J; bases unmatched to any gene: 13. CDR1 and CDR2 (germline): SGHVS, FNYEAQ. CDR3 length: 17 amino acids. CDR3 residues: CASSPGLAGVGWGTQYF. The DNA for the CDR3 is TGTGCCAGCAGCCCTGGACTAGCGGGAGTTGGTTGGGGGACCCAGTACTTC.

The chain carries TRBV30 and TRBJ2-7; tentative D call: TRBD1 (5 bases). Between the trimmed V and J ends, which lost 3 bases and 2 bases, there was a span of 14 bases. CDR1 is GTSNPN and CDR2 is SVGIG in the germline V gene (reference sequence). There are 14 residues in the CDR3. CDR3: CAWRSKAQAYEQYF. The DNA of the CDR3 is TGTGCCTGGAGGTCAAAAGCACAGGCCTACGAGCAGTACTTC.

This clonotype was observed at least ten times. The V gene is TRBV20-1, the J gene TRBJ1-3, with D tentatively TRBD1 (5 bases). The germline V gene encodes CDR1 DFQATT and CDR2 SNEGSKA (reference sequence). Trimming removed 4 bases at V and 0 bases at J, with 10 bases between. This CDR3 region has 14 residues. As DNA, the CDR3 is TGCAGTGCTATGGGGGGGGTCTCTGGAAACACCATATATTTT. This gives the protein CSAMGGVSGNTIYF.

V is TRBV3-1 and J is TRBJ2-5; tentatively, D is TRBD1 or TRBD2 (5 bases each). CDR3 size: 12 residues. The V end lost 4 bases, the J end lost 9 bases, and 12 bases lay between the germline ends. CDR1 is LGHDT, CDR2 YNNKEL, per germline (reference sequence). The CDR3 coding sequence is TGTGCCAGCAGCCTCCTCGTGGGGGCCCAGTACTTC. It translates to CASSLLVGAQYF.

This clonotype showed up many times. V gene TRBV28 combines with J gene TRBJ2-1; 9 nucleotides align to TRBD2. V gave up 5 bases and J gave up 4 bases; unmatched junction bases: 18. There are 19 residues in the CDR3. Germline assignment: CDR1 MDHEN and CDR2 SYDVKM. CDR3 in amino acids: CASSGLEVGGRVWYNEQFF. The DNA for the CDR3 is TGTGCCAGCAGTGGGTTGGAGGTGGGCGGGAGGGTCTGGTACAATGAGCAGTTCTTC.

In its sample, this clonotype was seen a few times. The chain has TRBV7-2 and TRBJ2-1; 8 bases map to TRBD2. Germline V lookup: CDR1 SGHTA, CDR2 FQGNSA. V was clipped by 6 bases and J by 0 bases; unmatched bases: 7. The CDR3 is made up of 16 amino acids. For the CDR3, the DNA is TGTGCCAGCAGTTTCCCGGGAGGGAGCTCCTACAATGAGCAGTTCTTC. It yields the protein CASSFPGGSSYNEQFF.

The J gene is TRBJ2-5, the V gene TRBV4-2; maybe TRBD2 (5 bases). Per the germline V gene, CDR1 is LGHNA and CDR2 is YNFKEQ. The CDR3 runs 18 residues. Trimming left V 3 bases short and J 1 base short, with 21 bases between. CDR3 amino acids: CASSHSEAATVFQETQYF. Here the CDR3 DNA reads TGTGCCAGCAGCCACTCGGAGGCCGCCACGGTTTTCCAAGAGACCCAGTACTTC.

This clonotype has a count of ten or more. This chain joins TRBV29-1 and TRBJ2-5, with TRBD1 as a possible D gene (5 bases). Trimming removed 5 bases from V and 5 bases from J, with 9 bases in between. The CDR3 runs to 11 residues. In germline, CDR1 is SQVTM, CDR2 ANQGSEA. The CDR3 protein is CSVQGVETQYF. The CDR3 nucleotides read TGCAGCGTTCAGGGCGTGGAGACCCAGTACTTC. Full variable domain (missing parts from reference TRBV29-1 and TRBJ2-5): SAVISQKPSRDICQRGTSLTIQCQVDSQVTMMFWYRQQPGQSLTLIATANQGSEATYESGFVIDKFPISRPNLTFSTLTVSNMSPEDSSIYLCSVQGVETQYFGPGTRLLVL.

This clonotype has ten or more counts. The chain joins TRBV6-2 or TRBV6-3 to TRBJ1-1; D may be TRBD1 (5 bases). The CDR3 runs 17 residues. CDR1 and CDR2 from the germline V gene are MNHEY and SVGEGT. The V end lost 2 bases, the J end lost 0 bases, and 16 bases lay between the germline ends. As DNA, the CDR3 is TGTGCCAGCAGTTACCCGGAGTCCGGACATCTGAACACTGAAGCTTTCTTT. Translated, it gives CASSYPESGHLNTEAFF.